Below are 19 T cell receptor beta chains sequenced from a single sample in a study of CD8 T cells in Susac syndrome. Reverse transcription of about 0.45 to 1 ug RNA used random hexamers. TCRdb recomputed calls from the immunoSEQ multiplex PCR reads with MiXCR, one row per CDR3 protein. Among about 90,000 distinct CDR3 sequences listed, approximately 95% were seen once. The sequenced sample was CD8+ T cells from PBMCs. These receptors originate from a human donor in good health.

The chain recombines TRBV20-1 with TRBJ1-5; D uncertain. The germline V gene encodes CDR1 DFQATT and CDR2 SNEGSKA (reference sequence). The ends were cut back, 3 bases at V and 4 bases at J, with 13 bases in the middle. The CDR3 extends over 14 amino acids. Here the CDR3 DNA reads TGCAGTGCTAGTCCTATGGGAGGGAATCAGCCCCAGCATTTT. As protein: CSASPMGGNQPQHF.

CDR3 sequence: CASTGDGPYEQYF. The CDR3 DNA reads as TGTGCCAGCACTGGGGACGGGCCCTACGAGCAGTACTTC. V and J are TRBV27 and TRBJ2-7; perhaps D is TRBD1 or TRBD2 (5 bases each). The ends were cut back, 7 bases at V and 2 bases at J, with 12 bases in the middle. Germline CDR1 MNHEY, CDR2 SMNVEV (reference sequence). The CDR3 is made up of 13 amino acids.

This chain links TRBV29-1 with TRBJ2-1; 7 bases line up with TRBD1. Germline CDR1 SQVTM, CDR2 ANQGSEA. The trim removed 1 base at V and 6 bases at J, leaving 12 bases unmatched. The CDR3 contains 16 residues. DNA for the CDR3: TGCAGCGTTGAAGGAGGAAAGGACAGGCCCCTCAATGAGCAGTTCTTC. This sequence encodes CSVEGGKDRPLNEQFF.

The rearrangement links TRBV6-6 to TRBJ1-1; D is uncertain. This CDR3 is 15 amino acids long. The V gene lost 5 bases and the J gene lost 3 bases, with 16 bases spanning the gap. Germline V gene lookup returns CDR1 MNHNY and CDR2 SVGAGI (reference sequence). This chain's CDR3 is CASSPREGRYTEAFF. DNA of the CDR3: TGTGCCAGCAGTCCCCGGGAGGGTAGGTACACTGAAGCTTTCTTT.

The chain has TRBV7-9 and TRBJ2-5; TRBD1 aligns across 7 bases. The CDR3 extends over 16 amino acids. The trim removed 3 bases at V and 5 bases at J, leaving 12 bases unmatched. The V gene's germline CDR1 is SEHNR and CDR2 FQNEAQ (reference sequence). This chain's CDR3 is CASSFRDSAFGETQYF. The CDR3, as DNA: TGTGCCAGCAGCTTTCGGGACAGCGCCTTCGGGGAGACCCAGTACTTC.

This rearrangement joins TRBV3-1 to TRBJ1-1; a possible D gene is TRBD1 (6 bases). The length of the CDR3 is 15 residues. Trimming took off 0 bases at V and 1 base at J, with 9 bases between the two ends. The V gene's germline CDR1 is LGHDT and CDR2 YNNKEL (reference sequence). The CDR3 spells CASSQEDSPNTEAFF. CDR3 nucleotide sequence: TGTGCCAGCAGCCAAGAGGACAGCCCGAACACTGAAGCTTTCTTT.

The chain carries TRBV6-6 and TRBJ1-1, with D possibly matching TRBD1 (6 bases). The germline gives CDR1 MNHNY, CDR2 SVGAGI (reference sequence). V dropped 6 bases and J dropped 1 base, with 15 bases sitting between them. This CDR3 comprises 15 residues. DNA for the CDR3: TGTGCCAGCAGCATACCGGGGGCAAAGAACACTGAAGCTTTCTTT. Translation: CASSIPGAKNTEAFF.

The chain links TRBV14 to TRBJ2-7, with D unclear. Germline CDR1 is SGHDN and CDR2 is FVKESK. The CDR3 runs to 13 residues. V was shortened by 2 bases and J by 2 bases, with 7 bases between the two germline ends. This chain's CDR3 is CASSQPYPYEQYF. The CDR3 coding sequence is TGTGCCAGCAGCCAACCTTATCCCTACGAGCAGTACTTC.

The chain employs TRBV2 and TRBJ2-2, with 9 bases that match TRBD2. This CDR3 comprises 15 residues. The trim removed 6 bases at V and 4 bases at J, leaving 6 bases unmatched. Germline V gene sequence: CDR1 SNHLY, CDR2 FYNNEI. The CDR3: CASSRGGGVTGELFF. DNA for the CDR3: TGTGCCAGCAGCCGCGGGGGGGGAGTCACCGGGGAGCTGTTTTTT.

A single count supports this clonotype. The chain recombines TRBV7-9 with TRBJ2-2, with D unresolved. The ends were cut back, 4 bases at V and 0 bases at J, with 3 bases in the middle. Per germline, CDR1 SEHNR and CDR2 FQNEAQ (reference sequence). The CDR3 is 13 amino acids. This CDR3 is CASSSANTGELFF. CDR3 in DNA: TGTGCCAGCAGCTCCGCGAACACCGGGGAGCTGTTTTTT.

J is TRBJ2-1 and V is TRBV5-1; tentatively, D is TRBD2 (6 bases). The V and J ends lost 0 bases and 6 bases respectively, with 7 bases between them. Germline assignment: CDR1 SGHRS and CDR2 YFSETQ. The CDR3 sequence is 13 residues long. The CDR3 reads CASSLDGGNEQFF. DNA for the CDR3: TGCGCCAGCAGCTTGGACGGGGGCAATGAGCAGTTCTTC.

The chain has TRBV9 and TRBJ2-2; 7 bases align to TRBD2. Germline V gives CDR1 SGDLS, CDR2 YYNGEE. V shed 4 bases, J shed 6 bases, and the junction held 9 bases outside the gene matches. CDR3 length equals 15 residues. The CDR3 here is CASSPFGAGAGELFF. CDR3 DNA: TGTGCCAGCAGCCCGTTTGGGGCGGGGGCCGGGGAGCTGTTTTTT.

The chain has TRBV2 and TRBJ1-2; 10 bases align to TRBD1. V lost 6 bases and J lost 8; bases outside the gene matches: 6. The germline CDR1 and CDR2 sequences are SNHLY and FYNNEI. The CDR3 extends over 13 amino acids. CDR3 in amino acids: CASRTGTGEGYTF. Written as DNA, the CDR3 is TGTGCCAGCAGAACGGGGACAGGGGAAGGCTACACCTTC.

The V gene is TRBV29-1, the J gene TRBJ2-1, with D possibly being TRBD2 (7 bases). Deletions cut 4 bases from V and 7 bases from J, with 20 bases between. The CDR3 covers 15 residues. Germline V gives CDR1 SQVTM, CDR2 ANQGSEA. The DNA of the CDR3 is TGCAGCGTTGTGTGGTGGGGGGGCTACGGGAATGAGCAGTTCTTC. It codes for CSVVWWGGYGNEQFF.

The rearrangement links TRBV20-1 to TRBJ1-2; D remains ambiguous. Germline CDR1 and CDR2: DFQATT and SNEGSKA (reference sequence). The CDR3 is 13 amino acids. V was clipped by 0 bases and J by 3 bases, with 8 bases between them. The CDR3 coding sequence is TGCAGTGCTAGAGAAGAAGGAGACTATGGCTACACCTTC. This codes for CSAREEGDYGYTF.

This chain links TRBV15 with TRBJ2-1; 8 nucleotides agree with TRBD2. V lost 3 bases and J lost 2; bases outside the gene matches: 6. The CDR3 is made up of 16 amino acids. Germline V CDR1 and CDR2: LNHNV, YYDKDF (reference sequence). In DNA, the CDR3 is TGTGCCACCAGCAGTGGCCGGGGGGGTACCTACAATGAGCAGTTCTTC. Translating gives CATSSGRGGTYNEQFF.

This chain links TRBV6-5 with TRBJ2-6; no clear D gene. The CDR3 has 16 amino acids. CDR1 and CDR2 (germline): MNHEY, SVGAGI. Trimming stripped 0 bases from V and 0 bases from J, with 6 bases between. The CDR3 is CASSYSTGSGANVLTF. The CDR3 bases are TGTGCCAGCAGTTACTCGACGGGCTCTGGGGCCAACGTCCTGACTTTC.

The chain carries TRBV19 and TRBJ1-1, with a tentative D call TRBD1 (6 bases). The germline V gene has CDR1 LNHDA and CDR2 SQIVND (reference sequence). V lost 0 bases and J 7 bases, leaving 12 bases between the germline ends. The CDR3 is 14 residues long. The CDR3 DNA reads TGTGCCAGTAGTATAGAAGGCAGGGGCGATGAAGCTTTCTTT. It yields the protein CASSIEGRGDEAFF.

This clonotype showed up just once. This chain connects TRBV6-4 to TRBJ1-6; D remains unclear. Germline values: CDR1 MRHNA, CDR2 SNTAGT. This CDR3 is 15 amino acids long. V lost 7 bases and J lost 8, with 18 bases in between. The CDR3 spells CASIVPGPVYSPLHF. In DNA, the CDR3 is TGTGCCAGCATTGTCCCGGGTCCAGTTTATTCACCCCTCCACTTT.